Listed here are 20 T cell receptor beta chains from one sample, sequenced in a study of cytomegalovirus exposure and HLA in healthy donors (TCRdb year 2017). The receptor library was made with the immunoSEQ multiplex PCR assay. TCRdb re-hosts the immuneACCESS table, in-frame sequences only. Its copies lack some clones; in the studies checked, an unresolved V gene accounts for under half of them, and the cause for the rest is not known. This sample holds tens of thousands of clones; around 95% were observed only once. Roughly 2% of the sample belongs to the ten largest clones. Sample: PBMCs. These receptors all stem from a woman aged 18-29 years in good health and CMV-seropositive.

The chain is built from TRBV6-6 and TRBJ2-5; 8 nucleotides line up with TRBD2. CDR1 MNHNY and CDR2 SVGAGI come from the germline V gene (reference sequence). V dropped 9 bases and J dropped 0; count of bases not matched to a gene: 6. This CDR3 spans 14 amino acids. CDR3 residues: CASRSGGHQETQYF. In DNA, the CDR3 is TGTGCCAGTCGGAGCGGGGGCCACCAAGAGACCCAGTACTTC.

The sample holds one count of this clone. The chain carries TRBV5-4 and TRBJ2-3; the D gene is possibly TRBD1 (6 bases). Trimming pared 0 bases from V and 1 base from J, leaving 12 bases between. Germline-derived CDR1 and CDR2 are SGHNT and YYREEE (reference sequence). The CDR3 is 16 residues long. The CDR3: CASSLGWGLGTDTQYF. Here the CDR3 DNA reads TGTGCCAGCAGCTTGGGGTGGGGGCTGGGCACAGATACGCAGTATTTT.

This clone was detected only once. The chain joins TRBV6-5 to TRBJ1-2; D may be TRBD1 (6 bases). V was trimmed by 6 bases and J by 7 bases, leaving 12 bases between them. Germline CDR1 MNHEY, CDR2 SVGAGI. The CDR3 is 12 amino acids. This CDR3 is CASRTARGGYTF. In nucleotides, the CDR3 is TGTGCCAGCAGGACAGCCAGGGGTGGCTACACCTTC.

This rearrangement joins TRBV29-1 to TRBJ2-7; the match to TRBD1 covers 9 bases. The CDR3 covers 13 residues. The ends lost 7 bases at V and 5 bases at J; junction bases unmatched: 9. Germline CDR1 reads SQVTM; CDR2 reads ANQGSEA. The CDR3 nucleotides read TGCAGCGGGGGGGGGACAGGGACCCACGAGCAGTACTTC. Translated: CSGGGTGTHEQYF.

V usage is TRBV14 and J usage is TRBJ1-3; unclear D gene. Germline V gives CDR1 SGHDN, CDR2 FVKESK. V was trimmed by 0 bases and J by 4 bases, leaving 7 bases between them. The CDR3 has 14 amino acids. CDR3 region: CASSQDLVGNTIYF. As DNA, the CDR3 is TGTGCCAGCAGCCAAGACCTTGTGGGAAACACCATATATTTT.

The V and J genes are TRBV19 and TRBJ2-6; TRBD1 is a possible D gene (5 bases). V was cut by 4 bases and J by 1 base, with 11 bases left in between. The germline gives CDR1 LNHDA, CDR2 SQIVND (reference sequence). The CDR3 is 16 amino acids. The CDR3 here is CASSKAGWSGANVLTF. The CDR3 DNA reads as TGTGCCAGTAGTAAGGCAGGGTGGTCTGGGGCCAACGTCCTGACTTTC.

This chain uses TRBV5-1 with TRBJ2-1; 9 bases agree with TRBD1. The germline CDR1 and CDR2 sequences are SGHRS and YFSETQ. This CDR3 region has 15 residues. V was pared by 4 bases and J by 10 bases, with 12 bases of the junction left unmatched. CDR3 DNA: TGCGCCAGCAGCCCTTCTAGGACAGGGGCAAAGGAGCAGTTCTTC. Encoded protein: CASSPSRTGAKEQFF.

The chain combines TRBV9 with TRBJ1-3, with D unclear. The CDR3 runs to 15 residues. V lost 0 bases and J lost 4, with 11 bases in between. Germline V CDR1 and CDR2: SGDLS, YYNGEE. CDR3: CASSVAGGLGNTIYF. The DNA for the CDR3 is TGTGCCAGCAGCGTAGCCGGAGGCCTGGGAAACACCATATATTTT.

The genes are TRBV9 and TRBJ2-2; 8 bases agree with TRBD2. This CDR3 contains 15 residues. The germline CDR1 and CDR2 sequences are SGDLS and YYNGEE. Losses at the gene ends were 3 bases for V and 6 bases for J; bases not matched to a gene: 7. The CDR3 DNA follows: TGTGCCAGCAGCGCCGGGGGGGTGGTGGCCGGGGAGCTGTTTTTT. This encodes CASSAGGVVAGELFF.

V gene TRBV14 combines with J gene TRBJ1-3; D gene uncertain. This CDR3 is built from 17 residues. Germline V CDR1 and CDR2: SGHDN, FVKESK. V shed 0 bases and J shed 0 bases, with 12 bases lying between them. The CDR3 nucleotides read TGTGCCAGCAGCCAAGAGGGCAGGCTCCTCTCTGGAAACACCATATATTTT. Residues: CASSQEGRLLSGNTIYF.

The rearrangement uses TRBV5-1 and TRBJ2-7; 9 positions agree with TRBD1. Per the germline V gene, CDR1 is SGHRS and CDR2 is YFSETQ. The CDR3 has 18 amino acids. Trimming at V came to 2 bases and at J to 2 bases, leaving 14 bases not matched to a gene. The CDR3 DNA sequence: TGCGCCAGCAGCTTCTCGTCCCTGACAGGGGGAGCAACCTACGAGCAGTACTTC. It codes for CASSFSSLTGGATYEQYF.

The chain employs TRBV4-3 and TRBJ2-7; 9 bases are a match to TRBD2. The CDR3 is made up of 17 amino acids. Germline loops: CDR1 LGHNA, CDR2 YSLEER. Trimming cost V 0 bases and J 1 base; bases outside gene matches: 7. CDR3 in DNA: TGCGCCAGCAGCCAAGATTTGGTAGCGGGGGCGTCCTACGAGCAGTACTTC. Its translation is CASSQDLVAGASYEQYF.

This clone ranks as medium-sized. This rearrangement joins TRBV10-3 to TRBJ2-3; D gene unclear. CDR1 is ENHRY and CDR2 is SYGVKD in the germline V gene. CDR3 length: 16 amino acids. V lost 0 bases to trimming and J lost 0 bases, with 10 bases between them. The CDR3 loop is CAISESNAASTDTQYF. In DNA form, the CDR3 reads TGTGCCATCAGTGAGTCTAATGCGGCTAGCACAGATACGCAGTATTTT.

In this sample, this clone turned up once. CDR3 bases: TGTGCCAGCACGGATAGCGGCACCTACGAGCAGTACTTC. Its translation is CASTDSGTYEQYF. The rearrangement joins TRBV27 to TRBJ2-7, with D possibly TRBD2 on 6 matching bases. Per the germline V gene, CDR1 is MNHEY and CDR2 is SMNVEV (reference sequence). V lost 7 bases, J lost 2 bases, and 12 bases lay in between. The CDR3 is made up of 13 amino acids.

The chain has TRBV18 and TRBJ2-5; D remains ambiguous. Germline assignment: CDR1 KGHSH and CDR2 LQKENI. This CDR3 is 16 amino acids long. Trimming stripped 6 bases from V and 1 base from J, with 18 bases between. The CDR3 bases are TGTGCCAGCTCCTCAATATCCGAGCCCGGCCAAGAGACCCAGTACTTC. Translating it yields CASSSISEPGQETQYF. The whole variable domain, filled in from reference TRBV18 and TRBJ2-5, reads NAGVMQNPRHLVRRRGQEARLRCSPMKGHSHVYWYRQLPEEGLKFMVYLQKENIIDESGMPKERFSAEFPKEGPSILRIQQVVRGDSAAYFCASSSISEPGQETQYFGPGTRLLVL.

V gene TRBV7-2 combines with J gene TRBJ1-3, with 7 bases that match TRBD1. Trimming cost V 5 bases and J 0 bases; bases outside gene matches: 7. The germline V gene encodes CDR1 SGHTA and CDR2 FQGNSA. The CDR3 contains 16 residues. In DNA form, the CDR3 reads TGTGCCAGCAGCCCTCGGGACAGCAGCTCTGGAAACACCATATATTTT. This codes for CASSPRDSSSGNTIYF.

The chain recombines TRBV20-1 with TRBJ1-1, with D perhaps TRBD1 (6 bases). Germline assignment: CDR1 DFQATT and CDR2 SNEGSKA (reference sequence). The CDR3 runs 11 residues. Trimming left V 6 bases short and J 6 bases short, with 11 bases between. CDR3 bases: TGCAGTGCAGGGACATTCCCTGAAGCTTTCTTT. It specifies CSAGTFPEAFF.

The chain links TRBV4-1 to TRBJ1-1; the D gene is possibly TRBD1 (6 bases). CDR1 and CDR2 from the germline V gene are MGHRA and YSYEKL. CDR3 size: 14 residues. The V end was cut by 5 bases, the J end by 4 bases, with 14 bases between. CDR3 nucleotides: TGCGCCAGCAGCTTCAGGGGCCCTGGCACTGAAGCTTTCTTT. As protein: CASSFRGPGTEAFF.

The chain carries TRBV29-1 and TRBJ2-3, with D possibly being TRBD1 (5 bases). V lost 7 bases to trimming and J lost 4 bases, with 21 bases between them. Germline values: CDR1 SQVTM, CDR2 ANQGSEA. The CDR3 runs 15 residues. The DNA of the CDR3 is TGCAGCGCCGAGGCAGGGATGAACGATCCAGATACGCAGTATTTT. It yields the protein CSAEAGMNDPDTQYF.

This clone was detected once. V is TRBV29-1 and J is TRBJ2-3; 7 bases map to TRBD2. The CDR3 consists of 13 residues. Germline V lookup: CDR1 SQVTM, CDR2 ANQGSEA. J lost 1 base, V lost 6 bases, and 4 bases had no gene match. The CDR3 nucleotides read TGCAGCGTAGGACTAGGAGGCACAGATACGCAGTATTTT. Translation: CSVGLGGTDTQYF.